One sample yielded the 30 T cell receptor beta chains listed below, sequenced in a study of T cells in Graves' hyperthyroidism and ophthalmopathy. Amplified TCR beta CDR3 regions came from RNA transcripts. Primed by the HTBI set, a first-round RT-PCR was run on the TCR CDR3. TCRdb re-called the multiplex PCR reads with MiXCR, one entry per CDR3 protein. The sample comprises hundreds of thousands of distinct CDR3 sequences, about 14% of which are singletons, and 5.8% rests with the top ten. Specimen: blood. These receptors came from a woman in her 30s with Graves' hyperthyroidism that later progressed to Graves' ophthalmopathy.

The V and J genes are TRBV10-3 and TRBJ2-3; perhaps TRBD2 as D (8 bases). There are 18 residues in the CDR3. V gave up 10 bases and J gave up 0 bases, with 26 bases separating them. Germline V gene sequence: CDR1 ENHRY, CDR2 SYGVKD. CDR3 amino acids: CATGGGTAGQTSTDTQYF. CDR3 bases: TGTGCCACCGGGGGGGGGACAGCAGGACAGACTAGCACAGATACGCAGTATTTT.

V usage is TRBV3-1 and J usage is TRBJ2-3, with D maybe TRBD2 (5 bases). The CDR3 extends over 16 amino acids. The V and J ends lost 4 bases and 4 bases respectively, with 18 bases between them. CDR1 LGHDT and CDR2 YNNKEL come from the germline V gene (reference sequence). The CDR3 DNA sequence: TGTGCCAGCAGCCCCCGGGATCATCAAAGGGCAGATACGCAGTATTTT. This translates into CASSPRDHQRADTQYF.

This clonotype was counted a few times. This chain links TRBV6-6 with TRBJ2-7; the D gene is possibly TRBD1 (6 bases). Germline CDR1 is MNHNY and CDR2 is SVGAGI (reference sequence). Deletions cut 0 bases from V and 6 bases from J, with 15 bases between. The CDR3 has 15 residues. The CDR3 spells CASSYSTGYLSEQYF. As DNA, the CDR3 is TGTGCCAGCAGTTACTCCACAGGGTATTTGTCCGAGCAGTACTTC.

This clonotype came up many times. The rearrangement links TRBV7-2 to TRBJ2-2; 13 positions agree with TRBD2. The ends lost 7 bases at V and 4 bases at J; junction bases unmatched: 3. This CDR3 comprises 15 residues. Germline CDR1 reads SGHTA; CDR2 reads FQGNSA. The CDR3, as DNA: TGTGCCAGCACCGGACTAGCGGGAGCCACCGGGGAGCTGTTTTTT. This codes for CASTGLAGATGELFF.

This chain links TRBV15 with TRBJ1-5, with 8 bases matching TRBD1. V dropped 2 bases and J dropped 1; count of bases not matched to a gene: 1. In germline, CDR1 is LNHNV, CDR2 YYDKDF (reference sequence). The CDR3 covers 15 residues. This chain's CDR3 is CATSRHRGSNQPQHF. The CDR3 nucleotides are TGTGCCACCAGCAGACACAGGGGGAGCAATCAGCCCCAGCATTTT.

This clonotype was seen at least ten times. The chain recombines TRBV7-2 with TRBJ2-5; 9 nucleotides line up with TRBD2. V dropped 2 bases and J dropped 1; count of bases not matched to a gene: 5. CDR1 and CDR2 from the germline V gene are SGHTA and FQGNSA. This CDR3 is 16 amino acids long. Here the CDR3 reads CASSLSSGTFQETQYF. Written as DNA, the CDR3 is TGTGCCAGCAGCTTATCTAGCGGGACCTTCCAAGAGACCCAGTACTTC.

Comment on this clonotype: With a much larger clone just one base away, this may be a read error. V usage is TRBV12-3 or TRBV12-4 and J usage is TRBJ2-1; D remains unclear. The end of the DNA aligns better with TRBJ2-7, so the J call may be wrong. This CDR3 is built from 13 residues. CDR3: CASRPPGYNEQYF. CDR3 nucleotides: TGTGCCAGTAGACCGCCCGGGTACAATGAGCAGTACTTC.

This clonotype was counted at least ten times. The rearrangement links TRBV28 to TRBJ2-1; weak D call: TRBD2 (5 bases). The CDR3 has 16 residues. Germline CDR1 and CDR2: MDHEN and SYDVKM. Trimming stripped 3 bases from V and 0 bases from J, with 12 bases between. DNA for the CDR3: TGTGCCAGCAGTTTTCGCGGAACTAGCTCCTACAATGAGCAGTTCTTC. Protein sequence: CASSFRGTSSYNEQFF.

This clonotype was counted at least ten times. This chain joins TRBV5-1 and TRBJ1-1; maybe TRBD1 (5 bases). The germline V and J ends were trimmed by 3 bases and 1 base, with 10 bases remaining between them. CDR1 and CDR2 (germline): SGHRS, YFSETQ. The CDR3 loop spans 14 amino acids. The CDR3 nucleotides read TGCGCCAGCAGCTGGGGCACGGAGAACACTGAAGCTTTCTTT. Amino acid sequence: CASSWGTENTEAFF.

This clonotype came up many times. This rearrangement joins TRBV9 to TRBJ2-5; TRBD2 aligns across 11 bases. CDR3 size: 18 residues. Germline values: CDR1 SGDLS, CDR2 YYNGEE. The ends lost 2 bases at V and 0 bases at J; junction bases unmatched: 9. The CDR3 loop reads CASSVGTSGDPHQETQYF. For the CDR3, the DNA is TGTGCCAGCAGCGTGGGGACTAGCGGAGACCCACACCAAGAGACCCAGTACTTC.

The rearrangement links TRBV5-6 to TRBJ2-3, with D possibly called TRBD1 or TRBD2 (5 bases each). CDR1 SGHDT and CDR2 YYEEEE come from the germline V gene. This CDR3 has 16 residues. V was pared by 3 bases and J by 8 bases, with 22 bases between. For the CDR3, the DNA is TGTGCCAGCAGCTCACGTGTGGGGACCCTCCTAGGTACGCAGTATTTT. Translating gives CASSSRVGTLLGTQYF.

The rearrangement links TRBV7-9 to TRBJ1-4, with TRBD1 as a possible D gene (6 bases). This CDR3 region has 15 residues. V lost 1 base and J lost 6, with 12 bases in between. CDR1 and CDR2 (germline): SEHNR, FQNEAQ (reference sequence). The CDR3 DNA is TGTGCCAGCAGCTTAGATCGACAGGCTCATGAAAAACTGTTTTTT. Its translation: CASSLDRQAHEKLFF.

The table lists this clonotype with a count of one. This chain joins TRBV20-1 and TRBJ1-6; no definite D call. The germline CDR1 and CDR2 sequences are DFQATT and SNEGSKA (reference sequence). The CDR3 runs 15 residues. Trimming took 3 bases from V and 1 from J, leaving 10 bases between them. The CDR3, as DNA: TGCAGTGCTAGTCCCCAAGGGTCCTATAATTCACCCCTCCACTTT. Translation: CSASPQGSYNSPLHF.

This clonotype was found many times. The rearrangement uses TRBV11-3 and TRBJ2-7; D is ambiguous. Germline V CDR1 and CDR2: SGHNT, YENEEA. V was pared by 4 bases and J by 0 bases, with 10 bases between. The CDR3 is 14 residues long. CDR3 residues: CASSSTTDSYEQYF. The CDR3 DNA reads TGTGCCAGCAGCTCGACCACAGACTCCTACGAGCAGTACTTC.

As for this clonotype: No conserved phenylalanine or tryptophan ends this CDR3, so it is likely a read error. V is TRBV6-5 and J is TRBJ2-5; D is possibly TRBD1 (6 bases). The germline V gene has CDR1 MNHEY and CDR2 SVGAGI. CDR3 length: 13 residues. V was clipped by 2 bases and J by 3 bases, with 7 bases between them. The CDR3 region has the DNA TGTGCCAGCAGTTACGGACAGAAAGAGACCCAGTACCTC. Translating it yields CASSYGQKETQYL.

This clonotype was seen many times. V gene TRBV6-1 combines with J gene TRBJ1-2; TRBD1 matches at 7 bases. V lost 8 bases and J lost 6; bases outside the gene matches: 12. Germline V CDR1 and CDR2: MNHNS, SASEGT. This CDR3 has 14 amino acids. In DNA, the CDR3 is TGTGCCAGCTCCGGGACAGCGGGTTCAGATGGCTACACCTTC. Its translation: CASSGTAGSDGYTF.

At least ten counts were recorded for this clonotype. The rearrangement links TRBV30 to TRBJ1-5; 8 nucleotides line up with TRBD1. CDR1 and CDR2 (germline): GTSNPN, SVGIG (reference sequence). This CDR3 contains 13 residues. V was clipped by 5 bases and J by 5 bases; unmatched bases: 5. CDR3 protein: CAWGQGLYQPQHF. In nucleotides, the CDR3 is TGTGCCTGGGGACAGGGCTTATATCAGCCCCAGCATTTT.

This clonotype was counted at least ten times. The V call is TRBV3-1, the J call TRBJ2-1; D might be TRBD2 (6 bases). With 4 bases removed from V and 9 bases from J, the gap between germline ends came to 16 bases. The CDR3 is 14 amino acids. From germline, CDR1 is LGHDT and CDR2 YNNKEL (reference sequence). The CDR3 nucleotides are TGTGCCAGCAGCCCGCAGATAGGAGGGACTGAGCAGTTCTTC. It translates to CASSPQIGGTEQFF.

This clonotype was seen repeatedly, ten times or more. The CDR3: CASSQGLAGYNEQFF. The DNA of the CDR3 is TGTGCCAGCAGCCAAGGACTAGCGGGATACAATGAGCAGTTCTTC. The rearrangement uses TRBV3-1 and TRBJ2-1; 11 bases agree with TRBD2. The V gene end was trimmed by 1 base and the J gene end by 4 bases; junction bases not matched to a gene: 0. The CDR3 spans 15 residues. Looked up from germline, CDR1 is LGHDT and CDR2 is YNNKEL (reference sequence).

The rearrangement links TRBV5-1 to TRBJ2-3, with 9 bases matching TRBD1. The CDR3 runs to 14 residues. In germline, CDR1 is SGHRS, CDR2 YFSETQ. J gave up 6 bases and V 4 bases, and 6 bases lay outside the gene matches. CDR3 in DNA: TGCGCCAGCAGCGTCTCCGGGACAGGGGATACGCAGTATTTT. Translation: CASSVSGTGDTQYF.

This clonotype occurred many times. This chain uses TRBV7-3 with TRBJ2-3; D is unresolved. Germline CDR1 is SGHTA and CDR2 is FQGTGA. The CDR3 is made up of 13 amino acids. Trimming shortened V by 4 bases and J by 5 bases, and 10 bases separated the two germline ends. CDR3 nucleotides: TGTGCCAGCAGCTCCACGTCGCTAGATACGCAGTATTTT. Amino acid sequence: CASSSTSLDTQYF.

This clonotype showed up many times. The chain has TRBV9 and TRBJ1-6; D remains unclear. V was pared by 0 bases and J by 8 bases, with 6 bases between. The CDR3 has 13 amino acids. Germline assignment: CDR1 SGDLS and CDR2 YYNGEE. The chain's CDR3 is CASSVGTDSPLHF. As DNA, the CDR3 is TGTGCCAGCAGCGTAGGGACGGATTCACCCCTCCACTTT.

V and J are TRBV24-1 and TRBJ2-3; TRBD2 matches 11 bases. The CDR3 extends over 16 amino acids. The ends lost 4 bases at V and 2 bases at J; junction bases unmatched: 4. Germline-derived CDR1 and CDR2 are KGHDR and SFDVKD. CDR3 in amino acids: CATSDLGLAATDTQYF. The CDR3 DNA reads TGTGCCACCAGTGACTTGGGACTAGCGGCCACAGATACGCAGTATTTT.

A few counts support this clonotype. V gene TRBV6-1 combines with J gene TRBJ2-1; D not resolved. Germline V gene data show CDR1 as MNHNS and CDR2 as SASEGT. This CDR3 region has 11 residues. Trimming took 0 bases from V and 15 from J, leaving 9 bases between them. CDR3 amino acids: CASSEAWLLFF. For the CDR3, the DNA is TGTGCCAGCAGTGAAGCCTGGTTGCTGTTCTTC.

In this sample, this clonotype turned up many times. The chain uses TRBV10-3 and TRBJ2-5, with 8 bases matching TRBD1. The CDR3 covers 16 residues. The germline CDR1 and CDR2 sequences are ENHRY and SYGVKD. V lost 2 bases and J lost 5; bases outside the gene matches: 10. CDR3 nucleotides: TGTGCCATCAGTGAGGAAGTCAGGGGGCCTCGTGAGACCCAGTACTTC. Translating it yields CAISEEVRGPRETQYF.

This clonotype was seen only a few times. V is TRBV6-5 and J is TRBJ2-1; D gene uncertain. With 3 bases removed from V and 4 bases from J, the gap between germline ends came to 13 bases. This CDR3 spans 15 amino acids. Germline V gene sequence: CDR1 MNHEY, CDR2 SVGAGI. The DNA for the CDR3 is TGTGCCAGCAGTTATCAATCGTTTGAGTACAATGAGCAGTTCTTC. The encoded protein is CASSYQSFEYNEQFF.

To note about this clonotype: Sequence at one end of the junction differs from germline and may be a read error. The rearrangement uses TRBV12-3 or TRBV12-4 and TRBJ2-3; TRBD1 aligns across 9 bases. CDR3 length: 16 amino acids. The DNA for the CDR3 is TGTGCCAGCAGTTCCTCCCTGGGACAGGGAACAGGTACGCAGTATTTT. Protein product: CASSSSLGQGTGTQYF.

This clonotype was counted many times. J is TRBJ1-1 and V is TRBV20-1; D gene uncertain. Trimming cost V 2 bases and J 5 bases, with 12 bases left between them. CDR1 DFQATT and CDR2 SNEGSKA come from the germline V gene (reference sequence). The CDR3 sequence is 13 residues long. The CDR3: CSARRVGETEAFF. The CDR3 DNA follows: TGCAGTGCTAGACGGGTCGGGGAGACTGAAGCTTTCTTT.

This clonotype was recorded a few times. The gene calls are TRBV19 and TRBJ1-5; 7 nucleotides line up with TRBD1. V lost 10 bases, J lost 2 bases, and 5 bases stayed unmatched. In germline, CDR1 is LNHDA, CDR2 SQIVND (reference sequence). This CDR3 spans 13 amino acids. CDR3 in DNA: TGTGCCATAGGGGGCGGCGGCAATCAGCCCCAGCATTTT. It encodes CAIGGGGNQPQHF.

The table lists this clonotype with many counts. J is TRBJ1-1 and V is TRBV20-1, with a weak D call TRBD1 (5 bases). Trimming shortened V by 5 bases and J by 1 base, and 11 bases separated the two germline ends. The CDR3 contains 13 residues. Germline loops: CDR1 DFQATT, CDR2 SNEGSKA (reference sequence). The CDR3, as DNA: TGCAGTGCTCCCAATCAGGGGAACACTGAAGCTTTCTTT. Protein product: CSAPNQGNTEAFF.